This entry features one TCR beta chain sequence. The source of the sample is a study of blood T cell repertoires in COVID-19. In the study overall: COVID-19 samples collected from the United States, Italy and Spain covered acute and convalescent phases.

Per the authors' pipeline: Nucleated cell counts were estimated from reference gene primer amplification. Sequencing used immunoSEQ multiplex PCR; TCRdb keeps in-frame clones, though not all of them. That table furnishes V, J and clone size, whereas the DNA furnished D and trimming. The table records about 240,000 clones, around 90% of them present only once. This CDR3 contains 13 residues. Germline V gives CDR1 MNHEY, CDR2 SVGAGI. V lost 10 bases to trimming and J lost 2 bases; unmatched junction nucleotides: 5. Source material: peripheral blood. The origin of this receptor is a young man with COVID-19, enrolled during active disease. The chain uses TRBV6-5 and TRBJ1-5; 7 bases match TRBD1. The CDR3 spells CATWDSRNQPQHF. The CDR3 DNA is TGTGCCACTTGGGACAGCCGCAATCAGCCCCAGCATTTT.